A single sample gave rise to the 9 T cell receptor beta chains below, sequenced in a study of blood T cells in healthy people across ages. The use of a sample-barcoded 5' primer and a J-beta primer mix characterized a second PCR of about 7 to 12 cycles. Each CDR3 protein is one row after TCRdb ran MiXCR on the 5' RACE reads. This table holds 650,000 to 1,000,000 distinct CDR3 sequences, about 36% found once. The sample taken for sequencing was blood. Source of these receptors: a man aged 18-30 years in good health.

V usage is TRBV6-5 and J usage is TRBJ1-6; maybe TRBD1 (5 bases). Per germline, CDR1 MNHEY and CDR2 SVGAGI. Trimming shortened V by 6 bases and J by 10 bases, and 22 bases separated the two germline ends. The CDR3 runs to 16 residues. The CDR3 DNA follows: TGTGCCAGCAGCCCTACCGGGACTTGGGGTAGATCACCCCTCCACTTT. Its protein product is CASSPTGTWGRSPLHF.

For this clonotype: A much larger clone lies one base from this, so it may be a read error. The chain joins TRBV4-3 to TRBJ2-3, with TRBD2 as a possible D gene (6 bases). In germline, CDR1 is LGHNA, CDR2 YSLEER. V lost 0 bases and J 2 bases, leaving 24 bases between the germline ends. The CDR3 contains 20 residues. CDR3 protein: CASSQDWGGKNRLFTDTQYF. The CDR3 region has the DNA TGCGCCAGCAGCCAAGATTGGGGCGGGAAAAATCGTCTATTCACAGATACGCAGTATTTT.

For the CDR3, the DNA is TGTGCCGCGGGACAGGGGGCTCAGCCCCAGCATTTT. This gives the protein CAAGQGAQPQHF. The V gene is TRBV6-5, the J gene TRBJ1-5, with 12 positions matching TRBD1. V lost 11 bases, J lost 6 bases, and 2 bases stayed unmatched. The CDR3 extends over 12 amino acids. Germline V gives CDR1 MNHEY, CDR2 SVGAGI.

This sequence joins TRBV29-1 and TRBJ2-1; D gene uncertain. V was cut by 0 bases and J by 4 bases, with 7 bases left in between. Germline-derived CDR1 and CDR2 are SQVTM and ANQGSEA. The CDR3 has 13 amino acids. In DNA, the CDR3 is TGCAGCGTTGAAGATCCGCGATACAATGAGCAGTTCTTC. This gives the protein CSVEDPRYNEQFF.

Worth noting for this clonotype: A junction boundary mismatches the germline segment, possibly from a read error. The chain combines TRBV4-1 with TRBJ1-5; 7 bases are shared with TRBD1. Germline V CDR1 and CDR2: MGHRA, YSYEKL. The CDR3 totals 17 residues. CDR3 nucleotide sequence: TGCGCCGGCAGCCAAGACCTCGACAGGGCTCGGAGTCAGCCCCAGCATTTT. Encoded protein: CAGSQDLDRARSQPQHF.

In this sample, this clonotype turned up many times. In DNA form, the CDR3 reads TGCAGTGCTGAGACAGGGGACATTCAGTACTTC. This sequence encodes CSAETGDIQYF. The gene calls are TRBV20-1 and TRBJ2-4, with 8 nucleotides matching TRBD1. J lost 8 bases, V lost 5 bases, and 2 bases had no gene match. The germline gives CDR1 DFQATT, CDR2 SNEGSKA (reference sequence). CDR3 length equals 11 residues.

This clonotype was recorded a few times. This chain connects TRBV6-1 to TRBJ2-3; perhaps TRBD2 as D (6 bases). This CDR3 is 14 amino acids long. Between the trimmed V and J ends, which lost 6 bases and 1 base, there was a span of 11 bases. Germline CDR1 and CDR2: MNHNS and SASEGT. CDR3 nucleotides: TGTGCCAGCAGCCGGGACTCCCGCACAGATACGCAGTATTTT. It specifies CASSRDSRTDTQYF.

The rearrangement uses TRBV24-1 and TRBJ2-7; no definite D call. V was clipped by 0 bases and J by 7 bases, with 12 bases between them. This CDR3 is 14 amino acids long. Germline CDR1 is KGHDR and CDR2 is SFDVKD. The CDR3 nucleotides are TGTGCCACCAGTGATTTGAATCTCGGCGCTGAGCAGTACTTC. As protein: CATSDLNLGAEQYF.

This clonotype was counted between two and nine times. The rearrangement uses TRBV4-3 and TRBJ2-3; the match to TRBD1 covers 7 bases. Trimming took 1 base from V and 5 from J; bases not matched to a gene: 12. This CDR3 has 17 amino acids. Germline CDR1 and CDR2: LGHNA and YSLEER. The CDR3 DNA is TGCGCCAGCAGCCAAGCCTCGACAGGGATTGGGGGAGATACGCAGTATTTT. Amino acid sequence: CASSQASTGIGGDTQYF.